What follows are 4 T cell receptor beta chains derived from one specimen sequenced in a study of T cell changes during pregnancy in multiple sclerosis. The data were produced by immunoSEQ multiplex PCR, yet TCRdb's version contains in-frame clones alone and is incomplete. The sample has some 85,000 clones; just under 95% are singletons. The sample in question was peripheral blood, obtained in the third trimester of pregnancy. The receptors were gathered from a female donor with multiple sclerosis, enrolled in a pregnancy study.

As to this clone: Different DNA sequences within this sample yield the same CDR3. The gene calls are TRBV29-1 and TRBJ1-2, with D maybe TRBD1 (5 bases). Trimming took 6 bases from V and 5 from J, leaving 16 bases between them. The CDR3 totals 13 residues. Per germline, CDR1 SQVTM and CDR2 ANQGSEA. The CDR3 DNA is TGCAGCGTCCGTCGGGCAGGGCCTTATGGCTACACCTTC. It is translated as CSVRRAGPYGYTF.

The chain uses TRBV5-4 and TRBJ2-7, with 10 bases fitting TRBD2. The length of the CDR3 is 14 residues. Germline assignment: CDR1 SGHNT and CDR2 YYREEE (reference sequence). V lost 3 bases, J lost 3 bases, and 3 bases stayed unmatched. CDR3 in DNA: TGTGCCAGCAGCTCCGGGACTAGCGTCTACGAGCAGTACTTC. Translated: CASSSGTSVYEQYF.

CDR3 residues: CASSFVGGKAGETQYF. The CDR3 DNA reads TGTGCCAGCAGCTTCGTGGGGGGGAAGGCGGGGGAGACCCAGTACTTC. The chain employs TRBV7-9 and TRBJ2-5, with 7 bases lining up with TRBD2. The CDR3 sequence is 16 residues long. Germline V gene lookup returns CDR1 SEHNR and CDR2 FQNEAQ (reference sequence). V was clipped by 3 bases and J by 5 bases; unmatched bases: 12.

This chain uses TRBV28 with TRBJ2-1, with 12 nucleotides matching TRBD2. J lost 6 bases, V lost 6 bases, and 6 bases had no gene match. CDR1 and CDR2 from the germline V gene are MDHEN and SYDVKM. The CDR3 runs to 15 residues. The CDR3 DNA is TGTGCCAGCAGGCCTACTAGCGGGAGGCTCAATGAGCAGTTCTTC. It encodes CASRPTSGRLNEQFF.